This T cell receptor (beta chain) was recorded in a study of cytomegalovirus exposure and HLA in healthy donors. Study results and limitations: The productive fraction for most TCR beta V segments was about 90% or about 30% in an earlier analysis. It was taken for granted in presence/absence analyses that sequencing depth across donors was roughly uniform.

The CDR3 spans 12 residues. V was shortened by 4 bases and J by 8 bases, with 9 bases between the two germline ends. Germline V gene data show CDR1 as LNHDA and CDR2 as SQIVND (reference sequence). 13 Jbeta primers and 60 Vbeta primers were used for the PCR. Sequenced by immunoSEQ multiplex PCR; TCRdb stores in-frame clones only, minus some. The repertoire holds 150,000 or so clones, with about 80% as singletons. Samples came from healthy bone marrow donors. Concerning this clone: Antigen specificity is unknown.

The receptor comes from a man in his forties in good health and CMV-seropositive. The sequencing input was PBMCs. V is TRBV19 and J is TRBJ2-1; D unclear. DNA of the CDR3: TGTGCCAGTAGTAGAGCTAGTTATGAGCAGTTCTTC. Residues: CASSRASYEQFF.